One and the same sample provided the 26 T cell receptor beta chains below, sequenced in a study of blood T cell repertoires in COVID-19. TCRdb's copy holds only in-frame clones and misses some; the assay was immunoSEQ multiplex PCR. The data hold 300,000 to 400,000 clones, with roughly 90% observed a single time. The sequencing sample was made of peripheral blood. The source of these receptors is a woman in her seventies with COVID-19, enrolled during active disease.

The V and J genes are TRBV2 and TRBJ1-1; no definite D call. V was clipped by 7 bases and J by 5 bases, with 14 bases between them. CDR1 is SNHLY and CDR2 is FYNNEI in the germline V gene. The CDR3 sequence is 13 residues long. CDR3 sequence (DNA): TGTGCCAGCAATAAGGAGGGTGGGACTGAAGCTTTCTTT. It is translated as CASNKEGGTEAFF.

The chain couples TRBV12-3 or TRBV12-4 to TRBJ2-7; D is possibly TRBD1 (6 bases). Trimming pared 3 bases from V and 4 bases from J, leaving 10 bases between. The CDR3 loop spans 13 amino acids. CDR3 residues: CASSLRTVYEQYF. The DNA for the CDR3 is TGTGCCAGCAGTTTGAGGACAGTTTACGAGCAGTACTTC.

The CDR3 loop reads CASSLEWNTGELFF. In DNA, the CDR3 is TGTGCCAGCAGTTTGGAGTGGAACACCGGGGAGCTGTTTTTT. The V and J genes are TRBV27 and TRBJ2-2, with D uncertain. V was trimmed by 3 bases and J by 1 base, leaving 6 bases between them. The length of the CDR3 is 14 residues. Germline lookup yields CDR1 MNHEY and CDR2 SMNVEV (reference sequence).

V is TRBV5-1 and J is TRBJ1-1; possible D gene TRBD1, 6 bases. From germline, CDR1 is SGHRS and CDR2 YFSETQ. With 4 bases removed from V and 1 base from J, the gap between germline ends came to 8 bases. The CDR3 runs to 13 residues. This CDR3 is CASSKGQNTEAFF. In DNA form, the CDR3 reads TGCGCCAGCAGCAAGGGACAGAACACTGAAGCTTTCTTT.

Points on this clone: This sample includes further DNA sequences coding for the same CDR3. This sequence joins TRBV5-1 and TRBJ1-1; no clear D gene. The CDR3 has 14 amino acids. Germline CDR1 SGHRS, CDR2 YFSETQ. The V end was cut by 0 bases, the J end by 4 bases, with 10 bases between. The CDR3 sequence is CASSLEAGRTEAFF. Written as DNA, the CDR3 is TGCGCCAGCAGCTTGGAGGCGGGCCGCACTGAAGCTTTCTTT.

The chain is built from TRBV11-2 and TRBJ2-3; D might be TRBD2 (6 bases). CDR3 length equals 14 residues. CDR1 SGHAT and CDR2 FQNNGV come from the germline V gene. The CDR3 region has the DNA TGTGCTTCCGGCGGGACTTCGCGGGCAGATACGCAGTATTTT. Residues: CASGGTSRADTQYF.

This chain links TRBV11-2 with TRBJ1-5; tentatively, D is TRBD1 (6 bases). CDR3 length equals 15 residues. Germline values: CDR1 SGHAT, CDR2 FQNNGV. Trimming removed 5 bases from V and 2 bases from J, with 13 bases in between. The CDR3 DNA follows: TGTGCCAGCAGCCTGGGGGCCGGGGGCAATCAGCCCCAGCATTTT. Its translation: CASSLGAGGNQPQHF.

Turning to this clone: A clone one base away is much larger, so this may be a read error. This chain joins TRBV3-1 (or the pseudogene TRBV3-2) and TRBJ1-6; 7 bases are a match to TRBD1. The CDR3 covers 14 residues. Germline-derived CDR1 and CDR2 are LGHDT and YNNKEL (reference sequence). Unmatched junction bases numbered 7, after V lost 4 bases and J lost 10 bases. Written as DNA, the CDR3 is TGTGCCAGCAGCCCCCTCACAGGGGAATCACCCCTCCACTTT. This translates into CASSPLTGESPLHF.

This chain links TRBV7-9 with TRBJ1-4, with TRBD1 matching over 10 bases. The CDR3 length is 15 residues. J gave up 8 bases and V 9 bases, and 12 bases lay outside the gene matches. Per the germline V gene, CDR1 is SEHNR and CDR2 is FQNEAQ (reference sequence). The CDR3 is CASKHAGTGVEKLFF. In DNA form, the CDR3 reads TGTGCCAGTAAACATGCCGGGACAGGGGTGGAAAAACTGTTTTTT.

The chain uses TRBV3-1 (or the pseudogene TRBV3-2) and TRBJ2-7; D gene uncertain. Germline V lookup: CDR1 LGHDT, CDR2 YNNKEL (reference sequence). With 0 bases removed from V and 3 bases from J, the gap between germline ends came to 9 bases. This CDR3 has 14 residues. CDR3 DNA: TGTGCCAGCAGCCAAGACGCGTTTTTCTACGAGCAGTACTTC. Translated: CASSQDAFFYEQYF.

This rearrangement joins TRBV28 to TRBJ2-4, with D perhaps matching TRBD1 (7 bases). CDR3 length: 14 amino acids. Germline V lookup: CDR1 MDHEN, CDR2 SYDVKM. V lost 6 bases and J lost 4, with 13 bases in between. In DNA, the CDR3 is TGTGCCAGCAGGGGGGGACAGACGAAAAACATTCAGTACTTC. Translation: CASRGGQTKNIQYF.

The V gene is TRBV10-2, the J gene TRBJ2-3; D uncertain. Germline V gene sequence: CDR1 WSHSY, CDR2 SAAADI. V was cut by 4 bases and J by 5 bases, with 7 bases left in between. The CDR3 loop spans 12 amino acids. The CDR3 DNA sequence: TGCGCCAGCAGTGTAGATGGAGATACGCAGTATTTT. Its translation: CASSVDGDTQYF.

The count of this clone is one. The J gene is TRBJ2-5, the V gene TRBV29-1, with TRBD1 identical over 7 bases. The CDR3 sequence is 14 residues long. Germline loops: CDR1 SQVTM, CDR2 ANQGSEA. Germline trimming cut 4 bases from V and 0 bases from J; bases unmatched to any gene: 5. The DNA of the CDR3 is TGCAGCGTTGCCGGGACAGTTTACCAAGAGACCCAGTACTTC. It specifies CSVAGTVYQETQYF.

The chain couples TRBV27 to TRBJ1-3, with a possible D match to TRBD1 (6 bases). Germline assignment: CDR1 MNHEY and CDR2 SMNVEV (reference sequence). The CDR3 is made up of 16 amino acids. The V and J ends lost 1 base and 0 bases respectively, with 10 bases between them. The CDR3, as DNA: TGTGCCAGCAGTTTATACGGGACAAGCTCTGGAAACACCATATATTTT. This translates into CASSLYGTSSGNTIYF.

The chain combines TRBV29-1 with TRBJ1-6, with D unclear. The CDR3 extends over 15 amino acids. Germline assignment: CDR1 SQVTM and CDR2 ANQGSEA. The CDR3 region has the DNA TGCACCCTCGGCAGGCCGCTTGTTTTCAGGTCACCCCTCCACTTT. Its protein is CTLGRPLVFRSPLHF.

V and J are TRBV5-1 and TRBJ2-5; D gene uncertain. The CDR3 runs to 13 residues. V was pared by 4 bases and J by 2 bases, with 9 bases between. From germline, CDR1 is SGHRS and CDR2 YFSETQ. CDR3 DNA sequence: TGCGCCAGCAGCCCACATGGTCAAGAGACCCAGTACTTC. Translated, it gives CASSPHGQETQYF.

The chain links TRBV7-9 to TRBJ1-2; tentatively, D is TRBD1 (5 bases). The V and J ends lost 3 bases and 2 bases respectively, with 16 bases between them. Germline loops: CDR1 SEHNR, CDR2 FQNEAQ (reference sequence). This CDR3 contains 16 residues. The CDR3 DNA is TGTGCCAGCAGCTTCTGGGGCGCGCAATCCAACTATGGCTACACCTTC. This codes for CASSFWGAQSNYGYTF.

The genes are TRBV12-3 or TRBV12-4 and TRBJ1-1, with D maybe TRBD1 (5 bases). The V end lost 8 bases, the J end lost 4 bases, and 11 bases lay between the germline ends. The CDR3 spans 12 residues. The CDR3 DNA reads as TGTGCCAGCGGAAGGAGGGGCACTGAAGCTTTCTTT. It yields the protein CASGRRGTEAFF.

This clone was recorded only once. This rearrangement joins TRBV4-1 to TRBJ1-2; perhaps TRBD1 as D (5 bases). The CDR3 spans 14 residues. CDR1 is MGHRA, CDR2 YSYEKL, per germline. V lost 4 bases to trimming and J lost 8 bases, with 17 bases between them. CDR3 in DNA: TGCGCCAGCAGCCTGGGGCCCACGGCTAGGGGCTACACCTTC. Its translation: CASSLGPTARGYTF.

A word on this clone: Other nucleotide sequences from this sample produce the same CDR3. The CDR3 protein is CASSIIGGNQPQHF. The CDR3 region has the DNA TGTGCCAGTAGTATAATAGGGGGCAATCAGCCCCAGCATTTT. V gene TRBV19 combines with J gene TRBJ1-5; D possibly corresponds to TRBD1 (5 bases). The CDR3 extends over 14 amino acids. Germline V CDR1 and CDR2: LNHDA, SQIVND (reference sequence). V lost 2 bases, J lost 2 bases, and 7 bases lay in between.

This chain uses TRBV7-6 with TRBJ1-5; TRBD1 matches at 9 bases. In germline, CDR1 is SGHVS, CDR2 FNYEAQ. The CDR3 has 15 residues. With 4 bases clipped from V and 7 bases from J, the junction kept 8 bases outside the gene matches. The CDR3 region is CASSSGQGREQPQHF. CDR3 nucleotide sequence: TGTGCCAGCAGCTCGGGACAGGGACGAGAACAGCCCCAGCATTTT.

The DNA of the CDR3 is TGTGCCAGCTCACCAATGATAGCGGGGTACAATGAGCAGTTCTTC. It encodes CASSPMIAGYNEQFF. The rearrangement joins TRBV18 to TRBJ2-1, with 8 bases matching TRBD2. After removal of 2 bases from V and 4 bases from J, the junction contained 4 bases not matched to a gene. CDR1 and CDR2 from the germline V gene are KGHSH and LQKENI. There are 15 residues in the CDR3.

V is TRBV19 and J is TRBJ1-5; a weak D match, TRBD1 (6 bases). The length of the CDR3 is 15 residues. V was pared by 0 bases and J by 7 bases, with 13 bases between. CDR1 and CDR2 from the germline V gene are LNHDA and SQIVND (reference sequence). The CDR3 sequence is CASSIDRAGVQPQHF. The CDR3 nucleotides are TGTGCCAGTAGTATAGATCGGGCAGGGGTGCAGCCCCAGCATTTT. Using reference TRBV19 and TRBJ1-5 for the parts outside the CDR3, the full variable domain is DGGITQSPKYLFRKEGQNVTLSCEQNLNHDAMYWYRQDPGQGLRLIYYSQIVNDFQKGDIAEGYSVSREKKESFPLTVTSAQKNPTAFYLCASSIDRAGVQPQHFGDGTRLSIL.

This chain links TRBV7-9 with TRBJ1-1, with 10 bases matching TRBD1. The CDR3 contains 15 residues. Germline values: CDR1 SEHNR, CDR2 FQNEAQ (reference sequence). Germline trimming cut 3 bases from V and 4 bases from J; bases unmatched to any gene: 5. CDR3 region: CASSLRTGGSTEAFF. CDR3 sequence (DNA): TGTGCCAGCAGCTTGCGGACAGGGGGGAGCACTGAAGCTTTCTTT.

J is TRBJ2-7 and V is TRBV5-1, with D hard to call. V was pared by 1 base and J by 2 bases, with 10 bases between. Germline V gene sequence: CDR1 SGHRS, CDR2 YFSETQ. The CDR3 runs to 14 residues. CDR3: CASSLSPQTYEQYF. Written as DNA, the CDR3 is TGCGCCAGCAGCTTGTCCCCACAGACCTACGAGCAGTACTTC.

The genes are TRBV6-4 and TRBJ1-2, with 9 nucleotides matching TRBD1. The V and J ends lost 6 bases and 8 bases, in that order; junction bases with no gene match: 7. The germline V gene encodes CDR1 MRHNA and CDR2 SNTAGT. This CDR3 region has 13 residues. CDR3 residues: CASSLGQGTGYTF. CDR3 DNA sequence: TGTGCCAGCAGCCTGGGACAGGGAACAGGCTACACCTTC.